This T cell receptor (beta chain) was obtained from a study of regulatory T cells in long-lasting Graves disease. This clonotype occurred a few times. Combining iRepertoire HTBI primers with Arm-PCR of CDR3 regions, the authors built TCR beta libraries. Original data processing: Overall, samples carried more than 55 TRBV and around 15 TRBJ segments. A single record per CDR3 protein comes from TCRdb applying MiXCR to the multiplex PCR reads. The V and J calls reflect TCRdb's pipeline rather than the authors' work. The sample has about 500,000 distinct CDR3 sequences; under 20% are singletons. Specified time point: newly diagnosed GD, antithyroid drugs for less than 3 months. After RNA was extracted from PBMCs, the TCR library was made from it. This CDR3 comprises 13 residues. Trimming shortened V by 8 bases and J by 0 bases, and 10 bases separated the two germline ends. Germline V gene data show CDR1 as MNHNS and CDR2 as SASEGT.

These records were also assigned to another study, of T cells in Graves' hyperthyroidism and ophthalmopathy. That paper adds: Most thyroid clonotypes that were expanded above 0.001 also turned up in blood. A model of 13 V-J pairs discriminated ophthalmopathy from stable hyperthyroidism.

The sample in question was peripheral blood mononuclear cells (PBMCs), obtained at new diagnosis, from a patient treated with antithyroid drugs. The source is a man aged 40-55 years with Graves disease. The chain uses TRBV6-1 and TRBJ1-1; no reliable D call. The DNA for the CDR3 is TGTGCCAGCTCAGACCAGGTGAACACTGAAGCTTTCTTT. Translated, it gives CASSDQVNTEAFF.